What follows describes a single T cell receptor (beta chain). No antigen is known for it. Trimming took off 4 bases at V and 1 base at J, with 7 bases between the two ends. The CDR3 consists of 13 residues. Germline assignment: CDR1 MRHNA and CDR2 SNTAGT. 13 Jbeta primers and 60 Vbeta primers were used for the PCR. TCRdb's table, derived via immunoSEQ multiplex PCR, lists solely in-frame clones and lacks some. The sample carries under 250,000 clones, approximately 79% recorded once. The sample originates from a study of cytomegalovirus exposure and HLA in healthy donors. Findings of the study overall: Accurate predictions that matched the HLA-A and HLA-B alleles of most subjects were reportedly made from TCR beta sequences.

The donors were healthy bone marrow donors. Specimen: PBMCs. The V and J genes are TRBV6-4 and TRBJ1-1; D might be TRBD1 (6 bases). This TCR was sampled from a male donor in good health and CMV-seronegative. The CDR3 DNA sequence: TGTGCCAGCAGTGTGGGGGCGAACACTGAAGCTTTCTTT. Its protein is CASSVGANTEAFF.